These 11 T cell receptor beta chains were all obtained from the same sample, sequenced in a study of tumor-infiltrating lymphocytes in glioblastoma multiforme. Three nested ARM-PCR rounds with V-beta and C-beta primers built TCRB libraries. TCRdb re-analysed the multiplex PCR reads in MiXCR, keeping a single row per CDR3 protein. The sample has about 13,000 distinct CDR3 sequences; approximately 68% are singletons. Sequencing was done on a sample of brain tumor tissue. The receptor source for this set is a male donor with glioblastoma.

The chain has TRBV20-1 and TRBJ2-7; TRBD2 might be the D (7 bases). V lost 6 bases to trimming and J lost 6 bases, with 24 bases between them. In germline, CDR1 is DFQATT, CDR2 SNEGSKA (reference sequence). The CDR3 is made up of 15 amino acids. In nucleotides, the CDR3 is TGCAGTGCCTGCGGGTTGGGGGCGGGGGATCTCGAGCAGTACTTC. This translates into CSACGLGAGDLEQYF.

This clonotype is medium-sized in the sample. The rearrangement joins TRBV10-3 to TRBJ2-3, with no clear D. Germline V gene data show CDR1 as ENHRY and CDR2 as SYGVKD. This CDR3 comprises 14 residues. Between the trimmed V and J ends, which lost 4 bases and 2 bases, there was a span of 10 bases. The CDR3 nucleotides read TGTGCCATCAGTGTAGGTAAATACACAGATACGCAGTATTTT. It translates to CAISVGKYTDTQYF.

V gene TRBV28 combines with J gene TRBJ2-2, with TRBD1 as a possible D gene (6 bases). The germline V gene encodes CDR1 MDHEN and CDR2 SYDVKM. The CDR3 is 17 residues long. The V and J ends lost 6 bases and 0 bases respectively, with 17 bases between them. The chain's CDR3 is CASRRRPGESNTGELFF. In DNA form, the CDR3 reads TGTGCCAGCAGACGACGGCCAGGGGAATCGAACACCGGGGAGCTGTTTTTT.

This clonotype has more than one count but fewer than ten. The V and J genes are TRBV11-2 and TRBJ1-3; D gene uncertain. There are 13 residues in the CDR3. V lost 5 bases, J lost 2 bases, and 7 bases lay in between. CDR1 SGHAT and CDR2 FQNNGV come from the germline V gene. The CDR3 is CASSRNAGNTIYF. CDR3 in DNA: TGTGCCAGCAGCCGAAACGCTGGAAACACCATATATTTT.

This clonotype appeared once. The conserved phenylalanine or tryptophan normally closing the CDR3 is absent here, so this likely arose from a read error. The chain has TRBV29-1 and TRBJ2-5; TRBD2 is a possible D gene (5 bases). Germline V gives CDR1 SQVTM, CDR2 ANQGSEA. This CDR3 contains 15 residues. CDR3 residues: CSVEEHSRHQETQYS. CDR3 bases: TGTAGCGTTGAAGAGCACAGCCGCCACCAAGAGACGCAGTACTCC.

This clonotype has more than one count but fewer than ten. This chain connects TRBV11-2 to TRBJ2-3; 15 bases are a match to TRBD2. The CDR3 runs to 16 residues. V shed 5 bases and J 6 bases; nucleotides not matched to a gene: 6. Looked up from germline, CDR1 is SGHAT and CDR2 is FQNNGV. The CDR3 DNA is TGTGCCAGCAGCCCGGGGACTAGCGGGAGGTCGGATACGCAGTATTTT. This gives the protein CASSPGTSGRSDTQYF.

Notes on this clonotype: An end of the junction differs from the germline gene, which may be a read error. The rearrangement uses TRBV20-1 and TRBJ2-4, with 10 bases that match TRBD1. The length of the CDR3 is 19 residues. The germline V gene encodes CDR1 DFQATT and CDR2 SNEGSKA (reference sequence). The DNA for the CDR3 is TGCAATGCTAGGGACCCGGACAGGGGGATTCGGAAAGCCAAAAGCATTCAGTACTTC. Its protein is CNARDPDRGIRKAKSIQYF.

As for this clonotype: Relative to the germline gene, one junction end is altered; a read error may explain this. The rearrangement joins TRBV20-1 to TRBJ1-6; D possibly corresponds to TRBD1 (6 bases). The germline CDR1 and CDR2 sequences are DFQATT and SNEGSKA (reference sequence). The CDR3 consists of 16 residues. The CDR3: CSTNRGARPYSSPLHF. CDR3 nucleotides: TGCAGTACTAATCGGGGGGCCAGGCCCTATAGTTCACCCCTCCACTTT.

On this clonotype itself: Likely a read error: the CDR3 ends without its conserved phenylalanine or tryptophan. The CDR3 is CRAATWGHPYEQYI. CDR3 in DNA: TGCAGAGCTGCCACATGGGGCCATCCCTACGAGCAGTACATC. The V and J genes are TRBV20-1 and TRBJ2-7, with D tentatively TRBD1 (5 bases). The germline V gene has CDR1 DFQATT and CDR2 SNEGSKA (reference sequence). The CDR3 has 14 amino acids.

This clonotype was recorded only once. One junction end does not reproduce the germline sequence, and a read error may be involved. The rearrangement links TRBV11-1 to TRBJ2-1; 11 bases fit TRBD2. Germline V gene sequence: CDR1 SGHAT, CDR2 FQDESV (reference sequence). The CDR3 covers 17 residues. CDR3 sequence reads: CASSQLLPSGRSNGQFF. In DNA, the CDR3 is TGTGCCAGCAGCCAATTACTACCTAGCGGGAGGTCGAATGGGCAGTTCTTC.

This clonotype is large in the sample. The V and J genes are TRBV11-2 and TRBJ1-1, with TRBD1 as a possible D gene (5 bases). Germline values: CDR1 SGHAT, CDR2 FQNNGV. V lost 6 bases and J 1 base, leaving 18 bases between the germline ends. The CDR3 is made up of 16 amino acids. DNA for the CDR3: TGTGCCAGCAGGGCTATTCTAGGGGTTGGGAACACTGAAGCTTTCTTT. It specifies CASRAILGVGNTEAFF.